This entry lists 10 T cell receptor beta chains sequenced from one sample in a study of blood T cell repertoires in COVID-19 (dated by TCRdb to 2018 to 2021). The library was made by the immunoSEQ multiplex PCR assay. Sourced from immuneACCESS, this table was stored by TCRdb with only in-frame sequences that have V and J called. A share of the clones is absent; for the studies checked, an unresolved V gene accounts for under half, and the remainder has no known explanation. Recorded for this sample are 250,000 to 300,000 clones; approximately 89% of them occurred a single time. 11% of the sample comes from the top ten. The specimen was peripheral blood. Every receptor here comes from a woman in her twenties or thirties with COVID-19, enrolled during active disease.

This clone was seen a single time. This rearrangement joins TRBV7-8 to TRBJ1-5; D is uncertain. This CDR3 is 13 amino acids long. Germline CDR1 is SGHVS and CDR2 is FQNEAQ. V shed 2 bases and J shed 5 bases, with 7 bases lying between them. Here the CDR3 reads CASSLIPDQPQHF. In DNA, the CDR3 is TGTGCCAGCAGCTTAATTCCCGATCAGCCCCAGCATTTT. The whole variable domain, filled in from reference TRBV7-8 and TRBJ1-5, reads GAGVSQSPRYKVAKRGQDVALRCDPISGHVSLFWYQQALGQGPEFLTYFQNEAQLDKSGLPSDRFFAERPEGSVSTLKIQRTQQEDSAVYLCASSLIPDQPQHFGDGTRLSIL.

The chain recombines TRBV18 with TRBJ2-4; 10 bases agree with TRBD2. Trimming cost V 5 bases and J 4 bases; bases outside gene matches: 5. This CDR3 region has 15 residues. CDR1 is KGHSH, CDR2 LQKENI, per germline. The CDR3 loop reads CASSRTSGAKNIQYF. In DNA, the CDR3 is TGTGCCAGCTCAAGAACTAGCGGGGCAAAAAACATTCAGTACTTC. Complete variable domain (other parts from reference TRBV18 and TRBJ2-4): NAGVMQNPRHLVRRRGQEARLRCSPMKGHSHVYWYRQLPEEGLKFMVYLQKENIIDESGMPKERFSAEFPKEGPSILRIQQVVRGDSAAYFCASSRTSGAKNIQYFGAGTRLSVL.

V gene TRBV5-1 combines with J gene TRBJ2-7; 7 bases match TRBD1. This CDR3 has 17 residues. CDR1 is SGHRS, CDR2 YFSETQ, per germline. The V and J ends lost 0 bases and 6 bases, in that order; junction bases with no gene match: 15. This CDR3 reads CASSLDIRTGPPSEQYF. CDR3 sequence (DNA): TGCGCCAGCAGCTTGGACATACGGACAGGTCCACCCTCCGAGCAGTACTTC.

The CDR3 region has the DNA TGTGCCAGCTCACCAAGTTATTCGGGGGGCAGAGTGACCCAGTACTTC. Encoded protein: CASSPSYSGGRVTQYF. The V and J genes are TRBV18 and TRBJ2-5, with a weak D call TRBD2 (7 bases). Germline CDR1 KGHSH, CDR2 LQKENI. V was shortened by 2 bases and J by 7 bases, with 20 bases between the two germline ends. The CDR3 runs 16 residues.

The chain links TRBV5-6 to TRBJ1-1, with a weak D call TRBD1 (5 bases). Trimming cost V 3 bases and J 13 bases, with 22 bases left between them. Per the germline V gene, CDR1 is SGHDT and CDR2 is YYEEEE. CDR3 length equals 14 residues. CDR3 residues: CASSSSGGWLKGFF. The CDR3 DNA sequence: TGTGCCAGCAGCTCCTCTGGGGGGTGGCTTAAAGGTTTCTTT.

This rearrangement joins TRBV3-1 (or the pseudogene TRBV3-2) to TRBJ1-2; maybe TRBD1 (5 bases). V dropped 2 bases and J dropped 5 bases, with 9 bases sitting between them. The germline gives CDR1 LGHDT, CDR2 YNNKEL (reference sequence). This CDR3 is 13 amino acids long. CDR3 region: CASSQRQGYGYTF. CDR3 DNA: TGTGCCAGCAGCCAACGTCAGGGATATGGCTACACCTTC.

This clone appeared once. This chain connects TRBV7-9 to TRBJ1-3; tentatively, D is TRBD1 (5 bases). This CDR3 comprises 14 residues. V shed 4 bases and J shed 8 bases, with 15 bases lying between them. The V gene's germline CDR1 is SEHNR and CDR2 FQNEAQ (reference sequence). CDR3 DNA: TGTGCCAGCAGCTATCAAGGGGCTCGAGACACCATATATTTT. It yields the protein CASSYQGARDTIYF. The whole variable domain, remainder taken from reference TRBV7-9 and TRBJ1-3, is DTGVSQNPRHKITKRGQNVTFRCDPISEHNRLYWYRQTLGQGPEFLTYFQNEAQLEKSRLLSDRFSAERPKGSFSTLEIQRTEQGDSAMYLCASSYQGARDTIYFGEGSWLTVV.

The chain has TRBV10-3 and TRBJ1-1; D ambiguous. This CDR3 is 14 amino acids long. Germline V gives CDR1 ENHRY, CDR2 SYGVKD. The ends were cut back, 4 bases at V and 1 base at J, with 10 bases in the middle. The CDR3 loop reads CAISVSEGNTEAFF. CDR3 DNA sequence: TGTGCCATCAGTGTTTCGGAGGGGAACACTGAAGCTTTCTTT.

The V gene is TRBV29-1, the J gene TRBJ2-1, with 11 positions matching TRBD2. CDR1 and CDR2 from the germline V gene are SQVTM and ANQGSEA. The V and J ends lost 4 bases and 4 bases, in that order; junction bases with no gene match: 3. The CDR3 loop spans 14 amino acids. CDR3: CSVGVAGGYNEQFF. The CDR3 coding sequence is TGCAGCGTTGGGGTAGCGGGGGGGTACAATGAGCAGTTCTTC.

This sequence joins TRBV11-2 and TRBJ2-6; TRBD1 might be the D (6 bases). The CDR3 extends over 18 amino acids. Per the germline V gene, CDR1 is SGHAT and CDR2 is FQNNGV. The germline V and J ends were trimmed by 4 bases and 0 bases, with 16 bases remaining between them. CDR3 sequence reads: CASSSPGHYSSGANVLTF. The DNA for the CDR3 is TGTGCCAGCAGCTCGCCGGGACACTATAGCTCTGGGGCCAACGTCCTGACTTTC. Full variable domain (outside the CDR3, taken from reference TRBV11-2 and TRBJ2-6): EAGVAQSPRYKIIEKRQSVAFWCNPISGHATLYWYQQILGQGPKLLIQFQNNGVVDDSQLPKDRFSAERLKGVDSTLKIQPAKLEDSAVYLCASSSPGHYSSGANVLTFGAGSRLTVL.